This TCR beta chain was sequenced during a study of early T cells in non-severe SARS-CoV-2 infection (dated by TCRdb to the early 2020s). For the wider study: Because TCR sequencing relied on bulk RNA taken from unsorted whole blood, pairing of alpha and beta chains was not possible.

This clonotype was seen ten or more times. Its antigen is still unknown. No base quality information exists; no much larger clone differs at one position. V is cut by 0 bases and J by 0 bases, and the space between the germline ends is 10 bases. The CDR3 numbers 16 residues from cysteine through phenylalanine. Only the CDR3 portion is preserved as DNA: 48 bases, with reading frame beginning at the first base. CDR1 and CDR2 are drawn from the germline V gene: SGDLS, YYNGEE. Set within a cohort of healthcare workers in London, UK, this nested case-control study involved weekly PCR testing of nasopharyngeal swabs along with blood sampling. Healthcare workers were recruited during the week of the UK lockdown, between 23 and 31 March 2020, and followed weekly for up to roughly 15 weeks. Library preparation used 5' RACE. The data were produced on a NextSeq 500. To correct for sequencing error and PCR bias, the TCR library protocol tagged individual cDNA molecules with unique molecular identifiers. Sequencing covered both TCR alpha and beta chains, and within each sample the abundances of alpha and beta sequences were tightly co-correlated. The paper's data handling went like this. V gene, J gene and CDR3 annotation of TCR sequences was performed with Decombinator V4. TCRs were defined as expanded if a significant change between any two time points was detected under a Poisson model with p below 0.0001. Abundances of TCRs were expressed as counts per million after normalisation to the total number of TCRs sequenced in each sample. TRAV1-2 paired with TRAJ12, TRAJ20 or TRAJ33 defined MAIT TCRs, while TRAV10 paired with TRAJ18 defined iNKT TCRs. A search of VDJdb, accessed on 1 November 2021, was run for TCRs annotated to CMV, EBV and SARS-CoV-2, with TCRs annotated for multiple antigens excluded. Using fastp trimming at Q25 and MiXCR clonotype assembly, TCRdb reanalyzed the public sequencing data and kept in-frame beta chains. CDR3 protein duplicates are merged, each entry listing the most common genes and DNA. The authors' filters were not applied to this entry. Present in this sample are about 46,000 distinct CDR3 sequences, 5.4% of which were seen just once. The leading ten clones occupy roughly 5.4% of the sample.

General findings and caveats noted by the study authors: VDJdb matching was skewed toward anti-spike CD8 responses and likely underestimated virus-specific expansions, missing private and CD4 specificities.

Rearrangement joined TRBV9 to TRBJ1-5; a tentative D call is TRBD1 (6 bases match). The sample in question was whole blood, obtained at baseline. The clonotype originates from an adult who was a healthcare worker with PCR-confirmed SARS-CoV-2 infection or an uninfected control (not recorded which). The DNA sequence is given as TGTGCCAGCAGCGTAGATCCGGACAGTAGCAATCAGCCCCAGCATTTT. Its translation reads: CASSVDPDSSNQPQHF. The reference TRBV9 and TRBJ1-5 proteins fill in what lies around the CDR3, so the full variable domain reads DSGVTQTPKHLITATGQRVTLRCSPRSGDLSVYWYQQSLDQGLQFLIQYYNGEERAKGNILERFSAQQFPDLHSELNLSSLELGDSALYFCASSVDPDSSNQPQHFGDGTRLSIL.